The clone carrying this T cell receptor beta chain was seen more than once but under ten times. Its matching antigen is unknown. cDNA molecules, individually, were tagged with unique molecular identifiers. TCRdb called the 5' RACE reads again in MiXCR, with one record for every CDR3 protein. The sample holds roughly 100,000 distinct CDR3 sequences, less than 15% seen once. V gave up 5 bases and J gave up 7 bases, with 15 bases separating them. CDR3 length: 14 residues. The V gene's germline CDR1 is SGHTA and CDR2 FQGNSA. This entry comes from a study of early T cells in non-severe SARS-CoV-2 infection. Study summary: Whole-blood bulk RNA, unsorted, was sequenced, and chains were unpaired.

General study points: Lookups in VDJdb leaned toward anti-spike CD8 responses and missed private and CD4 specificities.

Sequencing was performed on whole blood. The chain links TRBV7-2 to TRBJ1-5; TRBD1 might be the D (6 bases). The receptor's source is an adult who was a healthcare worker with PCR-confirmed SARS-CoV-2 infection or an uninfected control (not recorded which). The CDR3 loop is CASSQTDRQQPQHF. In DNA, the CDR3 is TGTGCCAGCAGCCAAACGGACAGACAGCAGCCCCAGCATTTT.